Each of the 23 T cell receptor beta chains below was sequenced from the same sample in a study of T-cell memory formation after mild COVID-19. MiXCR, run by TCRdb on the 5' RACE reads, gives a single entry per CDR3 protein. The sample lists about 600,000 distinct CDR3 sequences; less than 25% were seen once. Sequencing was carried out using PBMCs or a T cell subset sorted from them (not recorded which). Every receptor here comes from an adult woman who had mild COVID-19 (a few samples of this study predate the infection). Cell type and time point are not known.

This rearrangement joins TRBV9 to TRBJ2-7; the match to TRBD2 covers 8 bases. Germline CDR1 is SGDLS and CDR2 is YYNGEE. The ends lost 4 bases at V and 3 bases at J; junction bases unmatched: 9. There are 15 residues in the CDR3. The CDR3 protein is CASSPRPGGVYEQYF. The CDR3 DNA is TGTGCCAGCAGCCCCCGGCCGGGAGGGGTCTACGAGCAGTACTTC.

The CDR3 is CATSRSRRQGAYEQYF. For the CDR3, the DNA is TGTGCCACCAGCAGATCTAGGAGACAGGGGGCCTACGAGCAGTACTTC. The chain recombines TRBV15 with TRBJ2-7, with TRBD1 matching 9 bases. Germline assignment: CDR1 LNHNV and CDR2 YYDKDF (reference sequence). The CDR3 spans 16 residues. The V and J ends lost 2 bases and 2 bases, in that order; junction bases with no gene match: 7. The full variable domain, in which reference TRBV15 and TRBJ2-7 provide the parts outside the CDR3, is DAMVIQNPRYQVTQFGKPVTLSCSQTLNHNVMYWYQQKSSQAPKLLFHYYDKDFNNEADTPDNFQSRRPNTSFCFLDIRSPGLGDTAMYLCATSRSRRQGAYEQYFGPGTRLTVT.

This clonotype showed up just a few times. V gene TRBV4-2 combines with J gene TRBJ2-3; 9 nucleotides match TRBD2. J was trimmed by 2 bases and V by 0 bases; bases with no gene match: 6. CDR3 length: 17 residues. The germline V gene encodes CDR1 LGHNA and CDR2 YNFKEQ. CDR3 DNA: TGTGCCAGCAGCCAAGATCTGAGCGGGGGGCCCACAGATACGCAGTATTTT. Protein sequence: CASSQDLSGGPTDTQYF.

The chain couples TRBV5-6 to TRBJ2-1, with TRBD2 matching 8 bases. This CDR3 contains 14 residues. With V trimmed by 6 bases and J by 6 bases, 8 bases remained unmatched. Germline CDR1 reads SGHDT; CDR2 reads YYEEEE. CDR3 amino acids: CASIERGYVNEQFF. In DNA, the CDR3 is TGTGCCAGCATAGAGCGGGGGTATGTCAATGAGCAGTTCTTC.

In this sample, this clonotype turned up a few times. CDR3 coding DNA: TGTGCCAGCAGCTACCGACTAGGAGAAGAGACCCAGTACTTC. Residues: CASSYRLGEETQYF. The chain has TRBV7-8 and TRBJ2-5; D is perhaps TRBD2 (6 bases). Germline values: CDR1 SGHVS, CDR2 FQNEAQ. The ends were cut back, 4 bases at V and 3 bases at J, with 12 bases in the middle. The CDR3 has 14 residues.

This clonotype has more than one count but fewer than ten. This rearrangement joins TRBV29-1 to TRBJ1-2; perhaps TRBD1 as D (6 bases). Trimming left V 4 bases short and J 4 bases short, with 10 bases between. CDR3 length: 12 residues. Germline V lookup: CDR1 SQVTM, CDR2 ANQGSEA. CDR3 sequence (DNA): TGCAGCGTTGTAGGGGGGGCCTATGGCTACACCTTC. It translates to CSVVGGAYGYTF.

This clonotype showed up just a few times. The chain recombines TRBV30 with TRBJ2-1; TRBD1 matches 7 bases. J lost 3 bases, V lost 3 bases, and 2 bases had no gene match. The CDR3 has 13 amino acids. In germline, CDR1 is GTSNPN, CDR2 SVGIG (reference sequence). The CDR3 spells CAWRGDSYNEQFF. The DNA of the CDR3 is TGTGCCTGGAGGGGGGACAGCTACAATGAGCAGTTCTTC.

This chain uses TRBV11-2 with TRBJ1-5; TRBD1 is a possible D gene (5 bases). Germline V lookup: CDR1 SGHAT, CDR2 FQNNGV. Trimming left V 4 bases short and J 4 bases short, with 11 bases between. This CDR3 is 14 amino acids long. In nucleotides, the CDR3 is TGTGCCAGCAGCTCGACAGATGGGAATCAGCCCCAGCATTTT. It encodes CASSSTDGNQPQHF.

A few counts support this clonotype. The V call is TRBV20-1, the J call TRBJ2-7; 7 nucleotides agree with TRBD2. V trimming: 5 bases; J trimming: 0 bases; junction bases outside the gene matches: 7. Germline V gene data show CDR1 as DFQATT and CDR2 as SNEGSKA (reference sequence). The CDR3 has 14 amino acids. The CDR3 coding sequence is TGCAGTGCTGCCCTAGCGGAGAGCTCCTACGAGCAGTACTTC. Its protein is CSAALAESSYEQYF.

This clonotype has a handful of counts. The CDR3 region is CASSKGETYEQYF. The DNA of the CDR3 is TGTGCCAGCAGTAAGGGGGAGACCTACGAGCAGTACTTC. V usage is TRBV27 and J usage is TRBJ2-7; weak D call: TRBD1 (6 bases). Germline V gives CDR1 MNHEY, CDR2 SMNVEV (reference sequence). V was cut by 5 bases and J by 2 bases, with 10 bases left in between. CDR3 length: 13 amino acids.

The V gene is TRBV3-1, the J gene TRBJ2-1, with D tentatively TRBD1 or TRBD2 (5 bases each). Trimming cost V 4 bases and J 10 bases, with 14 bases left between them. The CDR3 sequence is 13 residues long. Germline-derived CDR1 and CDR2 are LGHDT and YNNKEL (reference sequence). The CDR3 here is CASSRTGGAEQFF. For the CDR3, the DNA is TGTGCCAGCAGCCGTACTGGGGGTGCGGAGCAGTTCTTC.

Ten or more counts support this clonotype. The gene calls are TRBV5-6 and TRBJ2-3; D may be TRBD1 (6 bases). Germline CDR1 is SGHDT and CDR2 is YYEEEE. The V gene lost 3 bases and the J gene lost 3 bases, with 11 bases spanning the gap. CDR3 length: 14 residues. The CDR3 DNA is TGTGCCAGCAGCTCAGGGACAAGAACAGATACGCAGTATTTT. This encodes CASSSGTRTDTQYF.

This clonotype occurred a few times. The genes are TRBV12-3 or TRBV12-4 and TRBJ2-7; TRBD1 matches 7 bases. CDR3 length: 14 residues. V shed 6 bases and J 6 bases; nucleotides not matched to a gene: 11. The CDR3, as DNA: TGTGCCAGCAGCCCGGGGACAGATCGGGGCGAGCAGTACTTC. As protein: CASSPGTDRGEQYF.

The J gene is TRBJ1-1, the V gene TRBV3-1; TRBD1 agrees at 9 bases. Germline trimming cut 4 bases from V and 3 bases from J; bases unmatched to any gene: 6. The CDR3 spans 15 residues. Germline lookup yields CDR1 LGHDT and CDR2 YNNKEL (reference sequence). CDR3 sequence reads: CASSPGTGWDTEAFF. CDR3 in DNA: TGTGCCAGCAGCCCCGGGACAGGGTGGGACACTGAAGCTTTCTTT.

The chain is built from TRBV29-1 and TRBJ1-2; tentative D call: TRBD1 (5 bases). CDR1 is SQVTM, CDR2 ANQGSEA, per germline. V gave up 4 bases and J gave up 0 bases, with 15 bases separating them. CDR3 length equals 15 residues. The CDR3 nucleotides are TGCAGCGTTGCACTCTTTGGGGGTACTAACTATGGCTACACCTTC. The encoded protein is CSVALFGGTNYGYTF. The whole variable domain, filled in from reference TRBV29-1 and TRBJ1-2, reads SAVISQKPSRDICQRGTSLTIQCQVDSQVTMMFWYRQQPGQSLTLIATANQGSEATYESGFVIDKFPISRPNLTFSTLTVSNMSPEDSSIYLCSVALFGGTNYGYTFGSGTRLTVV.

This clonotype showed up just once. J is TRBJ2-6 and V is TRBV29-1, with D tentatively TRBD1 or TRBD2 (6 bases each). V lost 1 base to trimming and J lost 5 bases, with 15 bases between them. CDR1 and CDR2 from the germline V gene are SQVTM and ANQGSEA. The CDR3 runs to 16 residues. The CDR3 here is CSVEVGGLSRANVLTF. CDR3 nucleotide sequence: TGCAGCGTTGAAGTGGGGGGCCTCTCGAGGGCCAACGTCCTGACTTTC.

This rearrangement joins TRBV11-1 to TRBJ2-7; D is possibly TRBD1 or TRBD2 (5 bases each). Germline assignment: CDR1 SGHAT and CDR2 FQDESV (reference sequence). V was trimmed by 0 bases and J by 3 bases, leaving 12 bases between them. The CDR3 is made up of 15 amino acids. CDR3 DNA: TGTGCCAGCAGCTTAGCATCGGGACGAAACTACGAGCAGTACTTC. It specifies CASSLASGRNYEQYF. Based on the CDR3 plus reference TRBV11-1 and TRBJ2-7, the full variable domain is EAEVAQSPRYKITEKSQAVAFWCDPISGHATLYWYRQILGQGPELLVQFQDESVVDDSQLPKDRFSAERLKGVDSTLKIQPAELGDSAMYLCASSLASGRNYEQYFGPGTRLTVT.

This clonotype was detected many times. The V and J genes are TRBV20-1 and TRBJ2-1, with 8 bases matching TRBD2. The CDR3 consists of 18 residues. V lost 0 bases to trimming and J lost 0 bases; unmatched junction nucleotides: 10. In germline, CDR1 is DFQATT, CDR2 SNEGSKA (reference sequence). CDR3: CSARDLRIAGFSYNEQFF. The DNA of the CDR3 is TGCAGTGCTAGAGATCTCAGAATAGCGGGATTCTCCTACAATGAGCAGTTCTTC.

This clonotype was seen a handful of times. The rearrangement uses TRBV10-3 and TRBJ2-3; D possibly corresponds to TRBD1 (6 bases). The CDR3 has 15 residues. The germline gives CDR1 ENHRY, CDR2 SYGVKD. V was cut by 0 bases and J by 4 bases, with 11 bases left in between. The CDR3 is CAISESGGYADTQYF. The CDR3 nucleotides are TGTGCCATCAGTGAGTCAGGGGGATATGCAGATACGCAGTATTTT.

This clonotype was seen only a few times. The V call is TRBV9, the J call TRBJ1-6; the D is unclear. The CDR3 runs to 13 residues. Germline values: CDR1 SGDLS, CDR2 YYNGEE. V was trimmed by 3 bases and J by 8 bases, leaving 9 bases between them. This CDR3 reads CASSAPFDSPLHF. Written as DNA, the CDR3 is TGTGCCAGCAGCGCCCCGTTCGATTCACCCCTCCACTTT.

The chain recombines TRBV12-3 or TRBV12-4 with TRBJ1-1; D unresolved. CDR3 size: 15 residues. Trimming pared 3 bases from V and 1 base from J, leaving 12 bases between. The CDR3 sequence: CASSFRWRTNTEAFF. For the CDR3, the DNA is TGTGCCAGCAGTTTCCGTTGGAGGACGAACACTGAAGCTTTCTTT.

The chain uses TRBV27 and TRBJ1-1; 10 bases map to TRBD1. In germline, CDR1 is MNHEY, CDR2 SMNVEV (reference sequence). The CDR3 spans 16 residues. The ends lost 2 bases at V and 3 bases at J; junction bases unmatched: 6. The DNA of the CDR3 is TGTGCCAGCAGTTTAGACACGGGACAGGGGCACACTGAAGCTTTCTTT. Translated: CASSLDTGQGHTEAFF.

This clonotype has a handful of counts. The chain employs TRBV30 and TRBJ1-1; D remains unclear. Looked up from germline, CDR1 is GTSNPN and CDR2 is SVGIG (reference sequence). Trimming took off 1 base at V and 2 bases at J, with 8 bases between the two ends. The CDR3 is 13 amino acids. This CDR3 reads CAWSGAPNTEAFF. The DNA of the CDR3 is TGTGCCTGGAGTGGGGCGCCCAACACTGAAGCTTTCTTT.